In this sample, the clone carrying this T cell receptor beta chain turned up many times. Antigen unknown. Isolated RNA was reverse transcribed in full, so expressed TCRB transcripts were sequenced. The method was immunoSEQ multiplex PCR; TCRdb's version includes in-frame clones alone and lacks a portion of them. Here the sample spans 120,000 to 150,000 clones, around 7% being singletons. The sample belongs to a study of beta chain features in type 1 diabetes. Points from the study as a whole: The naive, central memory and Treg TCRB repertoires looked more alike in patients than they did in healthy donors. Patients with Type 1 diabetes showed moderately but significantly shorter TCRB CDR3s in all four CD4+ subsets.

In germline, CDR1 is SGHNT, CDR2 YENEEA. This CDR3 contains 13 residues. V was trimmed by 3 bases and J by 2 bases, leaving 7 bases between them. The sequence was collected from a woman aged 30 to 39 in good health. The sequencing input was central memory CD4+ T cells from blood. This chain connects TRBV11-3 to TRBJ1-1, with D possibly being TRBD1 (5 bases). CDR3 residues: CASSFRENTEAFF. CDR3 sequence (DNA): TGTGCCAGCAGCTTCAGGGAAAACACTGAAGCTTTCTTT.